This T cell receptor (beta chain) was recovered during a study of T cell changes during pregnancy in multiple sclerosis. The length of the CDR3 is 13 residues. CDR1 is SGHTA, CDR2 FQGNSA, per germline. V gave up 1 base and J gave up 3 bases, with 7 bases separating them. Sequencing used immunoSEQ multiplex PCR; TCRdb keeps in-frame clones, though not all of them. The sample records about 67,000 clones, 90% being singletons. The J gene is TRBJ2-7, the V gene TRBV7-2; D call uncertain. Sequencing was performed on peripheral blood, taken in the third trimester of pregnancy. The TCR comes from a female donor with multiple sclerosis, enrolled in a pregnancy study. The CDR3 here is CASSLVPGYEQYF. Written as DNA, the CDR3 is TGTGCCAGCAGCTTAGTCCCGGGCTACGAGCAGTACTTC.